Below are 25 T cell receptor beta chains sequenced from a single sample in a study of T cell responses to AZD1222 COVID-19 vaccine. Profiling relied on immunoSEQ multiplex PCR, and the TCRdb table lists in-frame clones only, not all of them. The table lists about 140,000 clones, 89% of them singletons. Specimen: peripheral blood, collected on day 0 of AZD1222 vaccination. The receptor source for this set is an adult in good health.

The rearrangement joins TRBV10-3 to TRBJ2-3, with 10 bases fitting TRBD2. The CDR3 is 16 residues long. Germline V lookup: CDR1 ENHRY, CDR2 SYGVKD. Trimming cost V 4 bases and J 0 bases; bases outside gene matches: 4. CDR3 protein: CAISATSGFSTDTQYF. As DNA, the CDR3 is TGTGCCATCAGTGCGACTAGCGGGTTTAGCACAGATACGCAGTATTTT.

The CDR3 here is CASSPGQANTGELFF. DNA for the CDR3: TGTGCCAGCAGCCCGGGACAGGCGAACACCGGGGAGCTGTTTTTT. The rearrangement links TRBV4-2 to TRBJ2-2, with TRBD1 matching 8 bases. Germline V gene data show CDR1 as LGHNA and CDR2 as YNFKEQ. The CDR3 spans 15 residues. After removal of 4 bases from V and 0 bases from J, the junction contained 1 base not matched to a gene.

The chain joins TRBV11-3 to TRBJ2-1, with D possibly being TRBD1 (6 bases). Trimming removed 5 bases at V and 2 bases at J, with 16 bases between. The CDR3 sequence is 16 residues long. Germline assignment: CDR1 SGHNT and CDR2 YENEEA. In DNA form, the CDR3 reads TGTGCCAGCAGCATTTCCGGGACAAGTACCTACAATGAGCAGTTCTTC. This gives the protein CASSISGTSTYNEQFF.

Comment on this clone: Distinct nucleotide sequences in the sample also encode this CDR3. The V gene is TRBV6-5, the J gene TRBJ2-7; D might be TRBD2 (6 bases). Germline CDR1 MNHEY, CDR2 SVGAGI. The CDR3 runs to 16 residues. Trimming pared 0 bases from V and 0 bases from J, leaving 12 bases between. The CDR3 DNA follows: TGTGCCAGCAGTTACTCGGGGGGACTCAGCTCCTACGAGCAGTACTTC. Residues: CASSYSGGLSSYEQYF.

This chain links TRBV5-6 with TRBJ1-5; D unresolved. V lost 3 bases and J 1 base, leaving 11 bases between the germline ends. Per the germline V gene, CDR1 is SGHDT and CDR2 is YYEEEE. The CDR3 is 15 amino acids. The CDR3 spells CASSSRFGSNQPQHF. DNA of the CDR3: TGTGCCAGCAGCTCCCGGTTTGGGAGCAATCAGCCCCAGCATTTT.

This clone was picked up one time. This chain connects TRBV12-5 to TRBJ1-1; no clear D gene. There are 13 residues in the CDR3. Germline CDR1 and CDR2: LGHNT and FRNRAP. Trimming pared 5 bases from V and 2 bases from J, leaving 9 bases between. The CDR3 loop reads CASGPPSNTEAFF. DNA for the CDR3: TGTGCTAGTGGTCCCCCGTCAAACACTGAAGCTTTCTTT.

The chain employs TRBV2 and TRBJ1-2, with a weak D call TRBD1 (6 bases). This CDR3 region has 14 residues. Germline V CDR1 and CDR2: SNHLY, FYNNEI. Trimming left V 4 bases short and J 4 bases short, with 13 bases between. For the CDR3, the DNA is TGTGCCAGCAGTGTGCCTACAGGGCTCTATGGCTACACCTTC. It yields the protein CASSVPTGLYGYTF.

This clone was picked up a small number of times. The V call is TRBV19, the J call TRBJ1-3; no definite D call. Germline loops: CDR1 LNHDA, CDR2 SQIVND (reference sequence). The CDR3 spans 14 residues. Deletions cut 10 bases from V and 0 bases from J, with 13 bases between. Here the CDR3 DNA reads TGTGCCACGGGCCGGCCGAGCTCTGGAAACACCATATATTTT. Translation: CATGRPSSGNTIYF.

J is TRBJ1-6 and V is TRBV7-2, with 7 bases lining up with TRBD1. Germline V gene lookup returns CDR1 SGHTA and CDR2 FQGNSA. The CDR3 contains 16 residues. V shed 3 bases, J shed 3 bases, and the junction held 5 bases outside the gene matches. Here the CDR3 DNA reads TGTGCCAGCAGCTTGCTAACAGGGGTCTATAATTCACCCCTCCACTTT. Its translation is CASSLLTGVYNSPLHF.

The J gene is TRBJ2-1, the V gene TRBV4-2; no reliable D call. Germline CDR1 LGHNA, CDR2 YNFKEQ. With 1 base removed from V and 9 bases from J, the gap between germline ends came to 13 bases. The length of the CDR3 is 14 residues. The CDR3 sequence is CASSQAGYEGEQFF. The CDR3 nucleotides are TGTGCCAGCAGCCAAGCTGGCTACGAAGGTGAGCAGTTCTTC.

There are a few counts of this clone. Within the sample, other DNA sequences also encode this same CDR3. The chain has TRBV6-2 or TRBV6-3 and TRBJ2-1; D is unclear. The CDR3 loop spans 11 amino acids. Germline V gene lookup returns CDR1 MNHEY and CDR2 SVGEGT. V dropped 5 bases and J dropped 13 bases, with 12 bases sitting between them. The CDR3: CASSLGSRQFF. The CDR3 DNA reads as TGTGCCAGCAGTCTGGGCTCCCGTCAGTTCTTC.

This clone was found once. V usage is TRBV7-2 and J usage is TRBJ1-5, with a tentative D call TRBD1 (5 bases). This CDR3 contains 11 residues. Germline V gene data show CDR1 as SGHTA and CDR2 as FQGNSA. Trimming left V 4 bases short and J 11 bases short, with 9 bases between. The CDR3, as DNA: TGTGCCAGCAGCTCCAGGGCAGCCCAGCATTTT. Its translation: CASSSRAAQHF.

This chain connects TRBV4-3 to TRBJ1-3; D perhaps matches TRBD1 (5 bases). V lost 0 bases, J lost 4 bases, and 13 bases lay in between. The germline CDR1 and CDR2 sequences are LGHNA and YSLEER. This CDR3 contains 16 residues. CDR3: CASSQDTGALGNTIYF. The CDR3 DNA reads as TGCGCCAGCAGCCAAGATACCGGGGCTCTGGGAAACACCATATATTTT.

This clone was observed once. The rearrangement links TRBV7-9 to TRBJ1-1; the D is unclear. This CDR3 has 10 amino acids. Germline V gene data show CDR1 as SEHNR and CDR2 as FQNEAQ (reference sequence). Trimming removed 8 bases at V and 6 bases at J, with 7 bases between. The CDR3 reads CASDDPEAFF. CDR3 in DNA: TGTGCCAGCGACGATCCTGAAGCTTTCTTT. The variable domain in full, with the rest retrieved from reference TRBV7-9 and TRBJ1-1, is DTGVSQNPRHKITKRGQNVTFRCDPISEHNRLYWYRQTLGQGPEFLTYFQNEAQLEKSRLLSDRFSAERPKGSFSTLEIQRTEQGDSAMYLCASDDPEAFFGQGTRLTVV.

The gene calls are TRBV6-5 and TRBJ1-2; perhaps TRBD1 as D (6 bases). The length of the CDR3 is 13 residues. The germline CDR1 and CDR2 sequences are MNHEY and SVGAGI. Trimming pared 5 bases from V and 4 bases from J, leaving 11 bases between. The DNA for the CDR3 is TGTGCCAGCAGTAAGGACAGTACCTATGGCTACACCTTC. This sequence encodes CASSKDSTYGYTF.

This clone was recorded only once. The gene calls are TRBV27 and TRBJ2-7; 7 bases align to TRBD2. Trimming took 2 bases from V and 1 from J; bases not matched to a gene: 8. Germline-derived CDR1 and CDR2 are MNHEY and SMNVEV (reference sequence). This CDR3 contains 16 residues. DNA of the CDR3: TGTGCCAGCAGTTTACGAGGCCTAGCGGCTTCCTACGAGCAGTACTTC. This encodes CASSLRGLAASYEQYF.

The rearrangement links TRBV6-2 or TRBV6-3 to TRBJ1-2; D remains ambiguous. The CDR3 has 13 residues. Trimming pared 0 bases from V and 5 bases from J, leaving 7 bases between. Germline CDR1 and CDR2: MNHEY and SVGEGT. CDR3 sequence reads: CASSYSGAYGYTF. Written as DNA, the CDR3 is TGTGCCAGCAGTTACTCGGGCGCGTATGGCTACACCTTC.

The genes are TRBV6-5 and TRBJ2-2; a possible D gene is TRBD1 (6 bases). Trimming took off 6 bases at V and 5 bases at J, with 13 bases between the two ends. This CDR3 comprises 14 residues. Germline assignment: CDR1 MNHEY and CDR2 SVGAGI. CDR3 loop: CASREGRGTGELFF. In DNA, the CDR3 is TGTGCCAGCAGAGAGGGCAGGGGAACCGGGGAGCTGTTTTTT.

The chain is built from TRBV27 and TRBJ2-6; TRBD1 is a possible D gene (6 bases). V lost 4 bases and J lost 1, with 20 bases in between. This CDR3 spans 19 amino acids. The germline V gene has CDR1 MNHEY and CDR2 SMNVEV (reference sequence). The CDR3 here is CASSSWTETVGSGANVLTF. Here the CDR3 DNA reads TGTGCCAGCAGTTCGTGGACAGAGACTGTAGGATCTGGGGCCAACGTCCTGACTTTC.

The J gene is TRBJ1-2, the V gene TRBV12-5; 9 bases align to TRBD1. This CDR3 is built from 14 residues. Trimming removed 5 bases from V and 2 bases from J; junction bases left unmatched: 3. Germline assignment: CDR1 LGHNT and CDR2 FRNRAP. The CDR3 coding sequence is TGTGCTAGTGGTGCGGGACAGGGCAACTATGGCTACACCTTC. It yields the protein CASGAGQGNYGYTF.

CDR3 sequence (DNA): TGTGCCAGCATCCCCCCCTCTGGAAACACCATATATTTT. The encoded protein is CASIPPSGNTIYF. This chain joins TRBV3-1 (or the pseudogene TRBV3-2) and TRBJ1-3; D remains unclear. V was clipped by 7 bases and J by 0 bases, with 7 bases between them. The CDR3 extends over 13 amino acids. In germline, CDR1 is LGHDT, CDR2 YNNKEL (reference sequence).

For this clone: This CDR3 fails to terminate in the conserved phenylalanine or tryptophan, so it likely reflects a read error. Because the CDR3's place on the DNA is in doubt, the DNA is left out and the CDR3 is given as listed by TCRdb. The rearrangement links TRBV7-9 to TRBJ2-7; TRBD1 is taken as the D call from the table, unchecked against the DNA. Germline V gene sequence: CDR1 SEHNR, CDR2 FQNEAQ (reference sequence). Ends included, the CDR3 has 12 residues. The CDR3 spells CASSSIRTGGCP.

The CDR3 DNA sequence: TGTGCCTGGAGTGCTGGGGGCAACGAAAAACTGTTTTTT. This gives the protein CAWSAGGNEKLFF. J is TRBJ1-4 and V is TRBV30; D is possibly TRBD1 (6 bases). The CDR3 sequence is 13 residues long. Germline CDR1 is GTSNPN and CDR2 is SVGIG (reference sequence). Trimming removed 1 base at V and 8 bases at J, with 11 bases between.

V usage is TRBV6-6 and J usage is TRBJ2-3, with TRBD2 matching 9 bases. The CDR3 runs 15 residues. J gave up 0 bases and V 7 bases, and 5 bases lay outside the gene matches. Germline V gene data show CDR1 as MNHNY and CDR2 as SVGAGI (reference sequence). CDR3 loop: CASKASGVSTDTQYF. The CDR3 DNA reads as TGTGCCAGCAAGGCTAGCGGGGTTAGCACAGATACGCAGTATTTT.

To note about this clone: At the DNA level, this CDR3 is encoded by other sequences in the same sample as well. The chain carries TRBV5-1 and TRBJ2-2, with 10 positions matching TRBD1. The CDR3 spans 14 residues. The V gene's germline CDR1 is SGHRS and CDR2 YFSETQ. The ends lost 3 bases at V and 5 bases at J; junction bases unmatched: 1. This CDR3 reads CASSWGQGTGELFF. The CDR3 bases are TGCGCCAGCAGCTGGGGACAGGGGACCGGGGAGCTGTTTTTT.